The 20 T cell receptor beta chains below were found in one sample sequenced in a study of blood T cell repertoires in COVID-19. Using immunoSEQ multiplex PCR, the repertoire was profiled, and TCRdb retains in-frame clones only, with some absent. Of about 370,000 clones listed, 87% were seen once; the top ten hold over 9.5%. Specimen: peripheral blood. Receptor source: a woman younger than 45 with COVID-19, enrolled during active disease.

In DNA, the CDR3 is TGTGCCAGCAGTTTCCTCGGACTAGCGGAAGAGACCCAGTACTTC. Amino acid sequence: CASSFLGLAEETQYF. The chain has TRBV27 and TRBJ2-5; 10 bases align to TRBD2. The CDR3 runs 15 residues. Germline CDR1 and CDR2: MNHEY and SMNVEV (reference sequence). The V gene end was trimmed by 3 bases and the J gene end by 3 bases; junction bases not matched to a gene: 4.

This clone was counted once. The chain carries TRBV4-2 and TRBJ2-7, with a possible D match to TRBD1 (5 bases). Trimming took off 0 bases at V and 5 bases at J, with 14 bases between the two ends. Germline values: CDR1 LGHNA, CDR2 YNFKEQ. The CDR3 is made up of 15 amino acids. DNA of the CDR3: TGTGCCAGCAGCCAAGACCTAAATTGGGGCGACGAGCAGTACTTC. Protein sequence: CASSQDLNWGDEQYF.

The gene calls are TRBV24-1 and TRBJ2-7; 10 positions agree with TRBD2. The germline V gene encodes CDR1 KGHDR and CDR2 SFDVKD. V shed 3 bases, J shed 6 bases, and the junction held 10 bases outside the gene matches. The CDR3 is 16 amino acids. The CDR3 DNA sequence: TGTGCCACCAGTGATACCAAACCTAGCGGGAGAACCGAGCAGTACTTC. This gives the protein CATSDTKPSGRTEQYF.

The chain combines TRBV5-4 with TRBJ1-3, with D perhaps TRBD1 (5 bases). Trimming shortened V by 1 base and J by 2 bases, and 10 bases separated the two germline ends. Germline V gene data show CDR1 as SGHNT and CDR2 as YYREEE (reference sequence). This CDR3 is built from 15 residues. CDR3 nucleotide sequence: TGTGCCAGCAGCTTGCCCGGGACTCCTGGAAACACCATATATTTT. This gives the protein CASSLPGTPGNTIYF.

J is TRBJ2-7 and V is TRBV7-2; possible D gene TRBD1, 5 bases. V was clipped by 1 base and J by 5 bases, with 18 bases between them. The CDR3 has 16 amino acids. Germline CDR1 reads SGHTA; CDR2 reads FQGNSA. CDR3 sequence: CASSLVGWAGSDEQYF. The DNA for the CDR3 is TGTGCCAGCAGCTTAGTAGGGTGGGCAGGGTCGGACGAGCAGTACTTC.

The J gene is TRBJ1-1, the V gene TRBV3-1 (or the pseudogene TRBV3-2); TRBD1 might be the D (6 bases). The V and J ends lost 2 bases and 0 bases respectively, with 13 bases between them. CDR3 length: 16 residues. The germline gives CDR1 LGHDT, CDR2 YNNKEL (reference sequence). The CDR3 loop is CASSQRGGGVNTEAFF. The CDR3, as DNA: TGTGCCAGCAGCCAAAGGGGTGGGGGCGTGAACACTGAAGCTTTCTTT.

The chain carries TRBV7-9 and TRBJ2-1; 12 positions match TRBD2. Germline V gives CDR1 SEHNR, CDR2 FQNEAQ (reference sequence). The CDR3 consists of 15 residues. Trimming cost V 5 bases and J 6 bases; bases outside gene matches: 5. The CDR3 bases are TGTGCCAGCAGCCTTCGGACTAGCGGGATCAATGAGCAGTTCTTC. Its translation is CASSLRTSGINEQFF.

The chain combines TRBV30 with TRBJ1-5; no reliable D call. Trimming took 1 base from V and 4 from J, leaving 8 bases between them. The CDR3 has 13 amino acids. Germline V gene data show CDR1 as GTSNPN and CDR2 as SVGIG (reference sequence). The CDR3 DNA reads as TGTGCCTGGAGTGCGGGTGCGAATCAGCCCCAGCATTTT. The encoded protein is CAWSAGANQPQHF.

J is TRBJ2-7 and V is TRBV9, with 10 bases aligning to TRBD1. The germline gives CDR1 SGDLS, CDR2 YYNGEE. V lost 3 bases and J lost 4; bases outside the gene matches: 4. The CDR3 runs to 14 residues. DNA for the CDR3: TGTGCCAGCAGCGGGGGGACAGGGGTATACGAGCAGTACTTC. As protein: CASSGGTGVYEQYF.

The V and J genes are TRBV15 and TRBJ2-6; D perhaps matches TRBD2 (7 bases). CDR3 size: 17 residues. Germline V CDR1 and CDR2: LNHNV, YYDKDF (reference sequence). V dropped 5 bases and J dropped 2 bases, with 16 bases sitting between them. The CDR3 reads CATSRGGGSPGANVLTF. CDR3 bases: TGTGCCACCAGCCGAGGGGGGGGCTCACCTGGGGCCAACGTCCTGACTTTC.

This rearrangement joins TRBV4-1 to TRBJ1-1; no definite D call. Germline V gene data show CDR1 as MGHRA and CDR2 as YSYEKL. The V gene lost 4 bases and the J gene lost 5 bases, with 14 bases spanning the gap. This CDR3 region has 14 residues. In nucleotides, the CDR3 is TGCGCCAGCAGCCCATCTCGGGGTGGAACTGAAGCTTTCTTT. Encoded protein: CASSPSRGGTEAFF.

The chain uses TRBV28 and TRBJ2-1; D possibly corresponds to TRBD2 (6 bases). The CDR3 has 14 residues. Trimming took off 7 bases at V and 2 bases at J, with 12 bases between the two ends. CDR1 MDHEN and CDR2 SYDVKM come from the germline V gene. The CDR3 here is CASKGRGPYNEQFF. CDR3 nucleotides: TGTGCCAGCAAAGGGCGGGGACCCTACAATGAGCAGTTCTTC.

The chain couples TRBV7-2 to TRBJ2-1, with 10 positions matching TRBD2. The CDR3 covers 15 residues. V lost 3 bases and J lost 9; bases outside the gene matches: 8. The germline CDR1 and CDR2 sequences are SGHTA and FQGNSA. The CDR3 sequence: CASSFLAGERGEQFF. CDR3 nucleotide sequence: TGTGCCAGCAGCTTCCTAGCGGGAGAGAGAGGTGAGCAGTTCTTC.

V and J are TRBV15 and TRBJ2-5, with TRBD2 matching over 9 bases. V lost 0 bases, J lost 1 base, and 6 bases stayed unmatched. The CDR3 covers 17 residues. CDR1 is LNHNV, CDR2 YYDKDF, per germline (reference sequence). CDR3 sequence reads: CATSREGAGGLQETQYF. CDR3 nucleotides: TGTGCCACCAGCAGAGAAGGAGCGGGAGGCCTCCAAGAGACCCAGTACTTC.

This clone was observed a single time. V usage is TRBV5-1 and J usage is TRBJ2-7, with a tentative D call TRBD1 (6 bases). Germline CDR1 SGHRS, CDR2 YFSETQ. This CDR3 is 14 amino acids long. V lost 0 bases, J lost 3 bases, and 10 bases lay in between. The CDR3 is CASSLGLGGYEQYF. The CDR3 DNA is TGCGCCAGCAGCTTGGGGCTAGGGGGCTACGAGCAGTACTTC.

The J gene is TRBJ2-1, the V gene TRBV6-5; D call uncertain. V lost 0 bases, J lost 9 bases, and 12 bases lay in between. The CDR3 spans 14 residues. Germline-derived CDR1 and CDR2 are MNHEY and SVGAGI. The CDR3 DNA reads as TGTGCCAGCAGTTACTCGAGCCCCGCCGGTGAGCAGTTCTTC. Its translation: CASSYSSPAGEQFF.

This chain links TRBV4-3 with TRBJ1-5; a possible D gene is TRBD1 (6 bases). In germline, CDR1 is LGHNA, CDR2 YSLEER. Trimming took 0 bases from V and 6 from J, leaving 12 bases between them. The CDR3 sequence is 15 residues long. The CDR3 DNA is TGCGCCAGCAGCCAAGATGCGCAGGGGAGTCAGCCCCAGCATTTT. Residues: CASSQDAQGSQPQHF.

V gene TRBV5-5 combines with J gene TRBJ2-2; 7 bases align to TRBD1. CDR3 length equals 16 residues. The germline gives CDR1 SGHKS, CDR2 YYEKEE (reference sequence). With 0 bases clipped from V and 3 bases from J, the junction kept 5 bases outside the gene matches. CDR3 amino acids: CASSLVQGLYTGELFF. The CDR3 DNA reads TGTGCCAGCAGCTTGGTACAGGGGTTATACACCGGGGAGCTGTTTTTT.

The chain is built from TRBV7-2 and TRBJ2-1; D might be TRBD2 (5 bases). CDR1 is SGHTA and CDR2 is FQGNSA in the germline V gene. This CDR3 spans 12 amino acids. The V gene lost 5 bases and the J gene lost 7 bases, with 9 bases spanning the gap. The CDR3 nucleotides are TGTGCCAGCAGCACCGACTATAATGAGCAGTTCTTC. Protein: CASSTDYNEQFF.

The chain recombines TRBV25-1 with TRBJ2-2; perhaps TRBD2 as D (5 bases). This CDR3 spans 14 amino acids. V was shortened by 3 bases and J by 3 bases, with 8 bases between the two germline ends. The germline V gene encodes CDR1 MGHDK and CDR2 SYGVNS. CDR3 in DNA: TGTGCCAGCAGTGATGAGGGTTACACCGGGGAGCTGTTTTTT. Its translation: CASSDEGYTGELFF.